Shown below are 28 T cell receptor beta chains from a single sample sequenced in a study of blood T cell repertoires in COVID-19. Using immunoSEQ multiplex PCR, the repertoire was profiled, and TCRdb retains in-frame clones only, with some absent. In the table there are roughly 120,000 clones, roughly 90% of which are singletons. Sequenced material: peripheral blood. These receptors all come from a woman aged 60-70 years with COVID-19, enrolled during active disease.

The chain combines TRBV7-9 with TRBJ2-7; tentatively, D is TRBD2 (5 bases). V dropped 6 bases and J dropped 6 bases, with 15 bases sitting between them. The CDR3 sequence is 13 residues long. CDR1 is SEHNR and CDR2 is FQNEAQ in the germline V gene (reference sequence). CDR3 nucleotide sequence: TGTGCCAGCAGGTCACTAGGATTGGCCGAGCAGTACTTC. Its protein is CASRSLGLAEQYF.

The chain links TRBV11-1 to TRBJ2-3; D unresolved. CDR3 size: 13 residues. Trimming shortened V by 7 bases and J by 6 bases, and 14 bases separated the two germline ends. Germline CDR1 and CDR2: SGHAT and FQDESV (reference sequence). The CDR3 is CASTRVDVDTQYF. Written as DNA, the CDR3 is TGTGCCAGCACCCGGGTTGACGTGGATACGCAGTATTTT.

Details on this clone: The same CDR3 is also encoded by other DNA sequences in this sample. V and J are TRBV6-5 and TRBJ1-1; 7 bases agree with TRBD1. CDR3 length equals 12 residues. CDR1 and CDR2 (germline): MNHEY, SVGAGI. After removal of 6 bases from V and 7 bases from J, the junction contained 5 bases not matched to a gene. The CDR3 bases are TGTGCCAGCAGGAGGGGGCGCTTTGAAGCTTTCTTT. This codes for CASRRGRFEAFF.

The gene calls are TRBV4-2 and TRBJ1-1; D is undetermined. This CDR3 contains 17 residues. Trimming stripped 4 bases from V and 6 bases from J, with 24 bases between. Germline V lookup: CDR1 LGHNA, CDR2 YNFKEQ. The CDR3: CASSLQVTPSPNSEAFF. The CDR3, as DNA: TGTGCCAGCAGCCTCCAGGTTACTCCCTCACCAAACTCTGAAGCTTTCTTT.

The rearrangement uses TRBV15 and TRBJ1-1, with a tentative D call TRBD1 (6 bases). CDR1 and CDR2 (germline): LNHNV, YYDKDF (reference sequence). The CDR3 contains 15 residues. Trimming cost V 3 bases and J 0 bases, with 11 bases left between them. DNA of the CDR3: TGTGCCACCAGCAGGGGGGACAATTTGAACACTGAAGCTTTCTTT. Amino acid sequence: CATSRGDNLNTEAFF. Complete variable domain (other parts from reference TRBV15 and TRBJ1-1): DAMVIQNPRYQVTQFGKPVTLSCSQTLNHNVMYWYQQKSSQAPKLLFHYYDKDFNNEADTPDNFQSRRPNTSFCFLDIRSPGLGDTAMYLCATSRGDNLNTEAFFGQGTRLTVV.

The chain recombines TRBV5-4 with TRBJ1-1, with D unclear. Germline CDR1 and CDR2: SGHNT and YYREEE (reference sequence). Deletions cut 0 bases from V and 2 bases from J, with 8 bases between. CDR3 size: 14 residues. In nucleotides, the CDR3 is TGTGCCAGCAGCTTGGCAGGTGATAACACTGAAGCTTTCTTT. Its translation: CASSLAGDNTEAFF.

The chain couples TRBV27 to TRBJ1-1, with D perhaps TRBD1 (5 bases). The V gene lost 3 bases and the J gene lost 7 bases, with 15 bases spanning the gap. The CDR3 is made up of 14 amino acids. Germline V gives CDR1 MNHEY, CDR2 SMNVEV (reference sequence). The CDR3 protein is CASSFQGIGNEAFF. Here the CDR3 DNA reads TGTGCCAGCAGTTTTCAGGGTATAGGGAATGAAGCTTTCTTT.

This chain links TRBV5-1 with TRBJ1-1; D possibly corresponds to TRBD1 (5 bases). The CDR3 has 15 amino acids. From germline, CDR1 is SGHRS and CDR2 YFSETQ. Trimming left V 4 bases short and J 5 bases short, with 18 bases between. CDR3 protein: CASSPLGGSGTEAFF. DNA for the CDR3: TGCGCCAGCAGCCCCCTGGGGGGTAGCGGGACTGAAGCTTTCTTT.

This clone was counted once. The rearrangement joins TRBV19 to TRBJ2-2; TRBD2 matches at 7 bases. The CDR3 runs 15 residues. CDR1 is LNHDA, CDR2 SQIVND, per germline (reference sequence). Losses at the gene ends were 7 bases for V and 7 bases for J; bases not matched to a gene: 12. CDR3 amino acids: CASMGGPGFGGELFF. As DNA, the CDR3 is TGTGCCAGTATGGGAGGGCCGGGGTTTGGCGGGGAGCTGTTTTTT.

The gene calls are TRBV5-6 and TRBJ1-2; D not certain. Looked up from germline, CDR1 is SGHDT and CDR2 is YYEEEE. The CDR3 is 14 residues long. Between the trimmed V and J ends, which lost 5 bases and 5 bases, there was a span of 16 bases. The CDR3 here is CASRPVRGNYGYTF. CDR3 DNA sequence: TGTGCCAGCAGACCCGTTCGGGGAAATTATGGCTACACCTTC.

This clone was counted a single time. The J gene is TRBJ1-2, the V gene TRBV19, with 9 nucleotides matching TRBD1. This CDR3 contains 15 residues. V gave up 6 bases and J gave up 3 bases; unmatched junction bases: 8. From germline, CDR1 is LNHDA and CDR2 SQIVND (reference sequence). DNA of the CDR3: TGTGCCAGTAGAGGAGATAGGACAGGGGACTATGGCTACACCTTC. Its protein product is CASRGDRTGDYGYTF.

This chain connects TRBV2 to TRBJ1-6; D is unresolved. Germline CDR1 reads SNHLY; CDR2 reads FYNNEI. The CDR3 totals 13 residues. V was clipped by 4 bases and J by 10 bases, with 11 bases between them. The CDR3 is CASSGGYGSPLHF. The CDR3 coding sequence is TGTGCCAGCAGTGGAGGGTACGGATCACCCCTCCACTTT.

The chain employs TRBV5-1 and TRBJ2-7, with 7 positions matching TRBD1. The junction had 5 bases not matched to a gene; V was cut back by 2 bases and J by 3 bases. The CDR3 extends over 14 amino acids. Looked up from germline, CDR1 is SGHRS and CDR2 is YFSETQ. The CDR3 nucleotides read TGCGCCAGCAGCTTTGACAGGGCCAGCTACGAGCAGTACTTC. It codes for CASSFDRASYEQYF.

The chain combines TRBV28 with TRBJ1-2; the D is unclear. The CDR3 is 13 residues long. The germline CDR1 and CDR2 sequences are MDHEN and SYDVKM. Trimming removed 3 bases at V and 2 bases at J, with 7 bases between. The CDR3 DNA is TGTGCCAGCAGTTTGAGAGCAAACTATGGCTACACCTTC. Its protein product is CASSLRANYGYTF.

DNA for the CDR3: TGTGCCAGCAGCGTAAGGGGTAGTAATTCACCCCTCCACTTT. It specifies CASSVRGSNSPLHF. V and J are TRBV27 and TRBJ1-6; a weak D match, TRBD1 (5 bases). Trimming stripped 6 bases from V and 6 bases from J, with 12 bases between. Germline lookup yields CDR1 MNHEY and CDR2 SMNVEV (reference sequence). The CDR3 runs 14 residues.

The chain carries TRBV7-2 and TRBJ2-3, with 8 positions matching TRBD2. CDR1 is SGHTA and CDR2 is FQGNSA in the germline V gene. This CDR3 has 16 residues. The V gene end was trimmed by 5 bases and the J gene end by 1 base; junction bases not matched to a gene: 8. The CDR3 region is CASSPTAAGGTDTQYF. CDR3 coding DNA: TGTGCCAGCAGCCCTACCGCAGCGGGGGGCACAGATACGCAGTATTTT.

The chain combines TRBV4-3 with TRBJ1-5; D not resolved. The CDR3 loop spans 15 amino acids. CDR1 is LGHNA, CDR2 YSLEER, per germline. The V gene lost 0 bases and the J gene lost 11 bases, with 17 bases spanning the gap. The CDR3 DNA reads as TGCGCCAGCAGCCAAGATAATGGCGGGTTTACGGCCCAGCATTTT. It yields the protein CASSQDNGGFTAQHF.

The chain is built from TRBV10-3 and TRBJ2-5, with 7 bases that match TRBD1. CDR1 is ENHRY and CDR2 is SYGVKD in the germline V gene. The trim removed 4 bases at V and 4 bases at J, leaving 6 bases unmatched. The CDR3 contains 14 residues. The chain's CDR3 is CAISGQGGGETQYF. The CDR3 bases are TGTGCCATCAGTGGACAGGGTGGTGGAGAGACCCAGTACTTC.

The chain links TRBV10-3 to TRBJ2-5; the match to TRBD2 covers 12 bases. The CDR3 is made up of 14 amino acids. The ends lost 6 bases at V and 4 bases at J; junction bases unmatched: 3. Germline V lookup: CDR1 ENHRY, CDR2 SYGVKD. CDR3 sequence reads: CAISTGLAGETQYF. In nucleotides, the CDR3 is TGTGCCATCAGCACGGGACTAGCGGGAGAGACCCAGTACTTC.

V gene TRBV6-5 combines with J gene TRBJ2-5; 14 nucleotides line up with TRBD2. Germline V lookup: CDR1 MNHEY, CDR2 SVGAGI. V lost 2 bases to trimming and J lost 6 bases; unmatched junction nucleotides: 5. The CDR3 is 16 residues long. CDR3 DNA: TGTGCCAGCAGTTACCTGGGGACTAGCGGGGGCCAGACCCAGTACTTC. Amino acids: CASSYLGTSGGQTQYF.

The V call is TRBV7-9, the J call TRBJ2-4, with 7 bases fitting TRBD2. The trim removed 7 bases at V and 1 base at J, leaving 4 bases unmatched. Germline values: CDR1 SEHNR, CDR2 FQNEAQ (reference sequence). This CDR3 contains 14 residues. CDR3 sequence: CASTRGEAKNIQYF. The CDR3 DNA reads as TGTGCCAGCACACGGGGGGAGGCCAAAAACATTCAGTACTTC.

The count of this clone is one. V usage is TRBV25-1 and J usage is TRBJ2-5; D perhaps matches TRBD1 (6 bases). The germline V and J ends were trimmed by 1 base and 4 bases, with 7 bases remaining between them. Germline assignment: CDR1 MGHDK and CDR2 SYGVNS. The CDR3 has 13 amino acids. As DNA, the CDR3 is TGTGCCAGCAGTGAATCAGGGGCAGAGACCCAGTACTTC. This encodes CASSESGAETQYF. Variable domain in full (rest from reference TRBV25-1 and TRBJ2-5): EADIYQTPRYLVIGTGKKITLECSQTMGHDKMYWYQQDPGMELHLIHYSYGVNSTEKGDLSSESTVSRIRTEHFPLTLESARPSHTSQYLCASSESGAETQYFGPGTRLLVL.

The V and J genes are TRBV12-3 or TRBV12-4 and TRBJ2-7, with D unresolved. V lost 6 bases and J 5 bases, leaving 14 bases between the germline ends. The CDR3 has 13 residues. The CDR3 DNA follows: TGTGCCAGCAGCCCCCCCGGGTTGAACGAGCAGTACTTC. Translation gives CASSPPGLNEQYF.

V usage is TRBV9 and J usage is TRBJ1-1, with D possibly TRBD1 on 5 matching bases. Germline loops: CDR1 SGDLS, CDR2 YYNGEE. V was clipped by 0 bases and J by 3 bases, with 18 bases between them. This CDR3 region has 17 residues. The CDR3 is CASSVGFLPGGDTEAFF. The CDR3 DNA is TGTGCCAGCAGCGTAGGATTTCTCCCTGGGGGGGACACTGAAGCTTTCTTT. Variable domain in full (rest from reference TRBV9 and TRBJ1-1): DSGVTQTPKHLITATGQRVTLRCSPRSGDLSVYWYQQSLDQGLQFLIQYYNGEERAKGNILERFSAQQFPDLHSELNLSSLELGDSALYFCASSVGFLPGGDTEAFFGQGTRLTVV.

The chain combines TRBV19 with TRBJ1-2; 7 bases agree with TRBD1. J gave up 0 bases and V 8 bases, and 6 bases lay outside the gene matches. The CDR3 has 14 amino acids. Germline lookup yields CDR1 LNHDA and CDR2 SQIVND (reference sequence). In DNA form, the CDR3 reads TGTGCCAGTGCGGGACAGAGACCTAACTATGGCTACACCTTC. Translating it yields CASAGQRPNYGYTF.

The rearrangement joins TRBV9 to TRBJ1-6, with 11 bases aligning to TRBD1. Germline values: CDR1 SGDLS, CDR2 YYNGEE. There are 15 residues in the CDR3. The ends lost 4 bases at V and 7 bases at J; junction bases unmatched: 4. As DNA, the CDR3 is TGTGCCAGCAGCTCCGGGGACAGGGGGAATTCACCCCTCCACTTT. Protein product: CASSSGDRGNSPLHF. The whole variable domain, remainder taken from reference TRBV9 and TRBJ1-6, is DSGVTQTPKHLITATGQRVTLRCSPRSGDLSVYWYQQSLDQGLQFLIQYYNGEERAKGNILERFSAQQFPDLHSELNLSSLELGDSALYFCASSSGDRGNSPLHFGNGTRLTVT.

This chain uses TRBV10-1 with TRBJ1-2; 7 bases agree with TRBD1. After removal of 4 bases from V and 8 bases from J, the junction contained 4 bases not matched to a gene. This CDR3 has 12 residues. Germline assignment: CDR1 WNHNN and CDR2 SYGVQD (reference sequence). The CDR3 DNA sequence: TGCGCCAGCAGTGGTACAGGGGCCGGCTACACCTTC. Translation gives CASSGTGAGYTF.

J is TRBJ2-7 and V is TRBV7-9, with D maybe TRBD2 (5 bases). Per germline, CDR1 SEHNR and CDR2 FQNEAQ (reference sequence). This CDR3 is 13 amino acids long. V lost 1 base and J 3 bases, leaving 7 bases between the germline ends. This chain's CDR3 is CASSLGGGYEQYF. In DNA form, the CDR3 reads TGTGCCAGCAGCTTAGGAGGAGGCTACGAGCAGTACTTC.